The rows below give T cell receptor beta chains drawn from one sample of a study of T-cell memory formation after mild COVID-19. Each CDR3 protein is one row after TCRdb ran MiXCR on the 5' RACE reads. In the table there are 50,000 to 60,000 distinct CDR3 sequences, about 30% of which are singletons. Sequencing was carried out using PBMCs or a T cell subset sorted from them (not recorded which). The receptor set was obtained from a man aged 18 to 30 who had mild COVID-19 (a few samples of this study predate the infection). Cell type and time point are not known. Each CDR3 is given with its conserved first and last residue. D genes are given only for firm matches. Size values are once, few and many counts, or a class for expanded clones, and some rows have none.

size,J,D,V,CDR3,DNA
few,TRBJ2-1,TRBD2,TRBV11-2,CASSLEVAGGYNEQFF,TGTGCCAGCAGCTTAGAGGTAGCGGGGGGGTACAATGAGCAGTTCTTC
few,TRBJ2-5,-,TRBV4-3,CASSQELARETQYF,TGCGCCAGCAGCCAAGAGCTAGCCAGGGAGACCCAGTACTTC
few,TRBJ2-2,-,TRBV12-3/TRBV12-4,CASRLTTNTGELFF,TGTGCCAGCAGACTGACAACGAACACCGGGGAGCTGTTTTTT
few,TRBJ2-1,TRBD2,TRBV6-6,CASILTRTSGGASYNEQFF,TGTGCCAGCATCTTAACCCGGACTAGCGGGGGGGCCTCCTACAATGAGCAGTTCTTC
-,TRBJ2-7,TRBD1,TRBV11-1,CASSRGAQGAYEQYF,TGTGCCAGCAGCCGCGGGGCACAGGGGGCCTACGAGCAGTACTTC
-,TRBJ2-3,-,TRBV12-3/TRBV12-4,CASSGTSGTQYF,TGTGCCAGCAGTGGCACTAGTGGAACGCAGTATTTT
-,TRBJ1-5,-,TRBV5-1,CASSFGPDWGNQPQHF,TGCGCCAGCAGCTTCGGGCCCGATTGGGGCAATCAGCCCCAGCATTTT
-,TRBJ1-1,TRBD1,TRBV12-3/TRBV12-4,CASRTGLLDTEAFF,TGTGCCAGCAGGACAGGGTTGTTGGACACTGAAGCTTTCTTT
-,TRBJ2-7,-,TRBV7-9,CASSESIDRGSYEQYF,TGTGCCAGCAGCGAATCCATCGACCGAGGAAGCTACGAGCAGTACTTC
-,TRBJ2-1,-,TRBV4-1,CASSQDWASSYNEQFF,TGCGCCAGCAGCCAAGATTGGGCGAGCTCCTACAATGAGCAGTTCTTC
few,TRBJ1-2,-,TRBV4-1,CASSQDQGQVPHTF,TGCGCCAGCAGCCAAGATCAGGGGCAGGTCCCCCACACCTTC